These T cell receptor beta chains were read from a single sample in a study of shared clonotypes between healthy human individuals. The method was immunoSEQ multiplex PCR; TCRdb's version includes in-frame clones alone and lacks a portion of them. Among about 1.9 million clones, over 85% were seen once, and the ten largest hold around 1.7%. Material: naive CD8+ T cells from PBMCs. These TCRs come from a man between 18 and 35 years old in good health. Some clones in this sample may be carry-over from other donors' samples. The CDR3 runs from the conserved cysteine through the conserved F or W. Clone size is stated in some rows and not others, as once, few, many or a class when expanded.

v_call clone_size cdr3_aa
TRBV7-9 . CASSWSDSNYGYTF
TRBV30 . CAWSVRWQEQYF
TRBV28 . CASRRAAYSYEQYF
TRBV4-1 . CASSPLSGRADHEQYF
TRBV7-9 . CASSHHREGPLYEQYF
TRBV6-1 . CASSVNLGTGYEQYF
TRBV19 . CASSMPGTGGYEQYF
TRBV4-1 once CASSQVLGGGETQYF
TRBV27 . CASSLTGGNTEAFF
TRBV4-3 . CASSQVAEWAGDQVRTYEQYF
TRBV29-1 . CSVRRGTGELFF
TRBV29-1 . CSVVFTVRDEKLFF
TRBV7-6 once CASRDPGQGAGEQYF
TRBV28 . CATRDGIGSSYEQYF
TRBV27 . CASSLSQREVDTQYF